These 28 T cell receptor beta chains share one sample of origin, sequenced in a study of CD8+ T cells in alopecia areata. Four or five patients' CD4+ populations were sorted into CD25+CD127- cells. RNA, once extracted, was reverse transcribed into cDNA for use as the sequencing template. Libraries were prepared by immunoSEQ multiplex PCR; TCRdb keeps only in-frame clonotypes and omits some of them. The repertoire holds tens of thousands of clones, with around 57% as singletons. Sequenced sample: CD4+ Tregs sorted from blood. The source of these receptors is a human donor with alopecia areata.

This chain uses TRBV5-1 with TRBJ2-3; D gene uncertain. CDR1 SGHRS and CDR2 YFSETQ come from the germline V gene. This CDR3 spans 14 amino acids. The ends were cut back, 4 bases at V and 1 base at J, with 10 bases in the middle. The CDR3 region is CASSLRSGTDTQYF. The CDR3 bases are TGCGCCAGCAGCCTCCGTTCCGGCACAGATACGCAGTATTTT.

Sample share makes this clone medium-sized (0.01 to 0.1%). The rearrangement joins TRBV7-8 to TRBJ2-7; no firm D call. The germline CDR1 and CDR2 sequences are SGHVS and FQNEAQ. The length of the CDR3 is 11 residues. Trimming pared 4 bases from V and 7 bases from J, leaving 8 bases between. The CDR3 DNA sequence: TGTGCCAGCAGCTCCTATCGTGAGCAGTACTTC. It translates to CASSSYREQYF.

This chain uses TRBV9 with TRBJ2-6; 8 bases match TRBD2. Germline values: CDR1 SGDLS, CDR2 YYNGEE. The CDR3 contains 17 residues. With V trimmed by 3 bases and J by 3 bases, 8 bases remained unmatched. In nucleotides, the CDR3 is TGTGCCAGCAGCGGGACTAGCCTTATAGGTGGGGCCAACGTCCTGACTTTC. Protein sequence: CASSGTSLIGGANVLTF.

The gene calls are TRBV2 and TRBJ2-5; 9 nucleotides line up with TRBD2. Germline CDR1 SNHLY, CDR2 FYNNEI. The length of the CDR3 is 15 residues. The junction had 11 bases not matched to a gene; V was cut back by 7 bases and J by 5 bases. CDR3 in DNA: TGTGCCAGCACTAGCGGGGACCACAACTTCGAGACCCAGTACTTC. This encodes CASTSGDHNFETQYF. Full variable domain (rest looked up from reference TRBV2 and TRBJ2-5): EPEVTQTPSHQVTQMGQEVILRCVPISNHLYFYWYRQILGQKVEFLVSFYNNEISEKSEIFDDQFSVERPDGSNFTLKIRSTKLEDSAMYFCASTSGDHNFETQYFGPGTRLLVL.

V and J are TRBV7-2 and TRBJ2-3; D gene uncertain. The V gene lost 1 base and the J gene lost 9 bases, with 14 bases spanning the gap. The germline gives CDR1 SGHTA, CDR2 FQGNSA. The CDR3 totals 14 residues. CDR3 DNA: TGTGCCAGCAGCTTAGGTCTACCAGGATTAACGCAGTATTTT. It translates to CASSLGLPGLTQYF.

The chain links TRBV19 to TRBJ2-5, with D tentatively TRBD1 or TRBD2 (6 bases each). This CDR3 contains 16 residues. Germline V CDR1 and CDR2: LNHDA, SQIVND (reference sequence). Trimming took 1 base from V and 4 from J, leaving 16 bases between them. CDR3 sequence (DNA): TGTGCCAGTAGTATAGGCGGGCCGAGGGGGGCAGAGACCCAGTACTTC. It yields the protein CASSIGGPRGAETQYF.

By proportion, this clone is medium-sized. This rearrangement joins TRBV7-9 to TRBJ2-3; D not resolved. There are 15 residues in the CDR3. Germline CDR1 SEHNR, CDR2 FQNEAQ (reference sequence). The ends were cut back, 1 base at V and 3 bases at J, with 11 bases in the middle. The CDR3 region has the DNA TGTGCCAGCAGCTTAGAACTCAAAAGGACAGATACGCAGTATTTT. Its protein is CASSLELKRTDTQYF.

The J gene is TRBJ2-1, the V gene TRBV5-1; D not certain. Trimming stripped 0 bases from V and 1 base from J, with 8 bases between. The CDR3 runs 15 residues. CDR1 is SGHRS, CDR2 YFSETQ, per germline. This chain's CDR3 is CASSLDGQSYNEQFF. The CDR3 nucleotides read TGCGCCAGCAGCTTGGACGGGCAGTCCTACAATGAGCAGTTCTTC. Based on the CDR3 plus reference TRBV5-1 and TRBJ2-1, the full variable domain is KAGVTQTPRYLIKTRGQQVTLSCSPISGHRSVSWYQQTPGQGLQFLFEYFSETQRNKGNFPGRFSGRQFSNSRSEMNVSTLELGDSALYLCASSLDGQSYNEQFFGPGTRLTVL.

This clone was detected only a few times. The gene calls are TRBV28 and TRBJ2-3; 10 positions match TRBD1. The V gene end was trimmed by 5 bases and the J gene end by 2 bases; junction bases not matched to a gene: 7. Germline-derived CDR1 and CDR2 are MDHEN and SYDVKM. The CDR3 has 16 residues. The chain's CDR3 is CASSTAGTGDTDTQYF. CDR3 coding DNA: TGTGCCAGCAGTACGGCCGGGACAGGGGACACAGATACGCAGTATTTT.

The gene calls are TRBV5-1 and TRBJ2-7; 8 bases map to TRBD2. The V gene end was trimmed by 5 bases and the J gene end by 0 bases; junction bases not matched to a gene: 1. In germline, CDR1 is SGHRS, CDR2 YFSETQ. The CDR3 covers 13 residues. CDR3 protein: CASSRGGSYEQYF. The CDR3 DNA reads TGCGCCAGCAGTCGGGGGGGCTCCTACGAGCAGTACTTC. Looking up the rest from reference TRBV5-1 and TRBJ2-7 gives the full variable domain: KAGVTQTPRYLIKTRGQQVTLSCSPISGHRSVSWYQQTPGQGLQFLFEYFSETQRNKGNFPGRFSGRQFSNSRSEMNVSTLELGDSALYLCASSRGGSYEQYFGPGTRLTVT.

This chain joins TRBV29-1 and TRBJ2-5; TRBD2 matches 7 bases. Trimming cost V 4 bases and J 5 bases; bases outside gene matches: 4. Germline V gene lookup returns CDR1 SQVTM and CDR2 ANQGSEA. This CDR3 has 12 amino acids. CDR3 DNA sequence: TGCAGCGTTGGGGGAGGGGTTGAGACCCAGTACTTC. Amino acids: CSVGGGVETQYF. Combining the CDR3 with reference TRBV29-1 and TRBJ2-5 gives the whole variable domain SAVISQKPSRDICQRGTSLTIQCQVDSQVTMMFWYRQQPGQSLTLIATANQGSEATYESGFVIDKFPISRPNLTFSTLTVSNMSPEDSSIYLCSVGGGVETQYFGPGTRLLVL.

V usage is TRBV11-2 and J usage is TRBJ2-7, with 9 bases matching TRBD1. CDR1 is SGHAT, CDR2 FQNNGV, per germline. The J segment lost 2 bases and the V segment lost 4 bases, leaving 6 bases of the junction unmatched. This CDR3 has 15 amino acids. The CDR3 DNA reads as TGTGCCAGCAGCTCGGACAGGGGCTTCACCTACGAGCAGTACTTC. Protein: CASSSDRGFTYEQYF.

There are a few counts of this clone. The chain carries TRBV6-6 and TRBJ1-1; D is uncertain. Germline V gene data show CDR1 as MNHNY and CDR2 as SVGAGI (reference sequence). Trimming took 0 bases from V and 1 from J, leaving 9 bases between them. CDR3 length: 15 residues. This CDR3 reads CASSYSSGRNTEAFF. The CDR3, as DNA: TGTGCCAGCAGTTACTCCTCGGGCCGGAACACTGAAGCTTTCTTT.

This chain connects TRBV6-5 to TRBJ1-4; 7 bases map to TRBD1. Germline lookup yields CDR1 MNHEY and CDR2 SVGAGI. After removal of 2 bases from V and 5 bases from J, the junction contained 8 bases not matched to a gene. The CDR3 is 16 amino acids. CDR3 region: CASSYEGAALNEKLFF. The CDR3 DNA reads as TGTGCCAGCAGTTACGAGGGGGCAGCACTCAATGAAAAACTGTTTTTT.

The chain carries TRBV4-2 and TRBJ1-2; D remains unclear. The germline gives CDR1 LGHNA, CDR2 YNFKEQ. The CDR3 contains 15 residues. The V end lost 0 bases, the J end lost 5 bases, and 13 bases lay between the germline ends. CDR3 residues: CASSQETPARYGYTF. The CDR3, as DNA: TGTGCCAGCAGCCAAGAGACACCGGCGAGGTATGGCTACACCTTC.

The chain uses TRBV23-1 and TRBJ2-1; the match to TRBD2 covers 11 bases. TRBV23-1 counts as an open reading frame of uncertain function. The trim removed 1 base at V and 8 bases at J, leaving 7 bases unmatched. This CDR3 is 16 amino acids long. CDR3 DNA sequence: TGCGCCAGCAGTCAATTAACTAGCGGGAGAGCACATGAGCAGTTCTTC. Translation gives CASSQLTSGRAHEQFF.

The rearrangement joins TRBV6-5 to TRBJ2-3; no clear D gene. V lost 0 bases and J 2 bases, leaving 12 bases between the germline ends. In germline, CDR1 is MNHEY, CDR2 SVGAGI. This CDR3 contains 16 residues. The CDR3, as DNA: TGTGCCAGCAGTTACTCAGGCAGAATGACCACAGATACGCAGTATTTT. Translated, it gives CASSYSGRMTTDTQYF.

This clone was recorded a few times. The chain recombines TRBV7-6 with TRBJ1-4; the D is unclear. CDR1 is SGHVS and CDR2 is FNYEAQ in the germline V gene. The V end was cut by 5 bases, the J end by 2 bases, with 6 bases between. The CDR3 has 13 residues. Written as DNA, the CDR3 is TGTGCCAGCAGCACCGGGACTAATGAAAAACTGTTTTTT. It specifies CASSTGTNEKLFF.

The chain links TRBV5-1 to TRBJ1-3, with D tentatively TRBD1 (6 bases). The germline gives CDR1 SGHRS, CDR2 YFSETQ. The V end was cut by 4 bases, the J end by 0 bases, with 11 bases between. The CDR3 loop spans 15 amino acids. DNA of the CDR3: TGCGCCAGCAGCCCCGGACAGAGCTCTGGAAACACCATATATTTT. This encodes CASSPGQSSGNTIYF.

The table lists this clone with a few counts. The chain uses TRBV7-9 and TRBJ1-1; no definite D call. V lost 3 bases and J lost 2, with 7 bases in between. CDR1 is SEHNR and CDR2 is FQNEAQ in the germline V gene (reference sequence). The CDR3 is made up of 13 amino acids. In DNA form, the CDR3 reads TGTGCCAGCAGCTTTCGGGGAAACACTGAAGCTTTCTTT. Protein: CASSFRGNTEAFF.

In its sample, this clone was seen a few times. The chain is built from TRBV27 and TRBJ1-5; 8 bases are a match to TRBD1. Germline-derived CDR1 and CDR2 are MNHEY and SMNVEV (reference sequence). V shed 0 bases and J 6 bases; nucleotides not matched to a gene: 10. This CDR3 is built from 17 residues. The CDR3 reads CASSLSPRQGSFQPQHF. CDR3 DNA: TGTGCCAGCAGTTTATCCCCCCGACAGGGGAGTTTTCAGCCCCAGCATTTT.

This clone was picked up a small number of times. The genes are TRBV7-9 and TRBJ1-4; no firm D call. Germline V lookup: CDR1 SEHNR, CDR2 FQNEAQ (reference sequence). V was shortened by 4 bases and J by 8 bases, with 8 bases between the two germline ends. The CDR3 length is 12 residues. In DNA form, the CDR3 reads TGTGCCAGCAGCTACCCACAAGAAAAACTGTTTTTT. As protein: CASSYPQEKLFF.

This chain links TRBV29-1 with TRBJ2-1, with 7 bases fitting TRBD2. CDR3 size: 13 residues. Germline loops: CDR1 SQVTM, CDR2 ANQGSEA. Trimming cost V 4 bases and J 0 bases; bases outside gene matches: 0. The CDR3 DNA sequence: TGCAGCGTTGGCGGGAGCTCCTACAATGAGCAGTTCTTC. Amino acid sequence: CSVGGSSYNEQFF.

A few counts support this clone. V usage is TRBV5-1 and J usage is TRBJ2-3; TRBD2 might be the D (6 bases). Germline assignment: CDR1 SGHRS and CDR2 YFSETQ. V lost 3 bases, J lost 4 bases, and 18 bases lay in between. The CDR3 is 16 amino acids. CDR3 sequence reads: CASSSTPSVIADTQYF. In DNA, the CDR3 is TGCGCCAGCAGCTCCACCCCTAGCGTCATAGCAGATACGCAGTATTTT.

This clone is medium-sized in the sample. The chain employs TRBV10-3 and TRBJ2-7; 7 bases fit TRBD2. Germline V gives CDR1 ENHRY, CDR2 SYGVKD. Trimming at V came to 6 bases and at J to 2 bases, leaving 4 bases not matched to a gene. The CDR3 has 13 residues. The CDR3 sequence: CAIRASGPYEQYF. CDR3 bases: TGTGCCATCAGGGCTAGCGGACCCTACGAGCAGTACTTC.

This clone was counted only a few times. The chain uses TRBV7-9 and TRBJ1-2; D is uncertain. Germline values: CDR1 SEHNR, CDR2 FQNEAQ (reference sequence). The CDR3 is 15 residues long. V was shortened by 1 base and J by 5 bases, with 14 bases between the two germline ends. The CDR3 DNA sequence: TGTGCCAGCAGCTTAGTTGGCTCCTTTGGGTATGGCTACACCTTC. It encodes CASSLVGSFGYGYTF.

V and J are TRBV4-2 and TRBJ2-1; D possibly matches TRBD1 or TRBD2 (6 bases each). Germline V CDR1 and CDR2: LGHNA, YNFKEQ. This CDR3 contains 15 residues. V lost 1 base and J lost 8, with 15 bases in between. The CDR3 is CASSQGKGGRDEQFF. CDR3 DNA sequence: TGTGCCAGCAGCCAAGGAAAGGGGGGACGGGATGAGCAGTTCTTC.

Only a few counts were recorded for this clone. The genes are TRBV18 and TRBJ1-1; no reliable D call. This CDR3 region has 13 residues. Germline V gene lookup returns CDR1 KGHSH and CDR2 LQKENI. Trimming removed 1 base from V and 1 base from J, with 4 bases in between. The CDR3 loop reads CASSPRSNTEAFF. The CDR3 region has the DNA TGTGCCAGCTCACCACGGTCGAACACTGAAGCTTTCTTT.